Following are 23 T cell receptor beta chains from one sample sequenced in a study of tumor-infiltrating lymphocytes in primary liver carcinoma. A constant-region primer served to make TCR beta cDNA from about 530 ng total RNA. Construction of TCR beta libraries relied on three successive nested multiplex PCR rounds employing slightly modified ARM-PCR. Rounds one and two of PCR, each of 10 to 11 cycles, were primed with TRBV1-TRBV30 forward primers and a C-beta reverse primer. TCRdb re-called the multiplex PCR reads with MiXCR, one entry per CDR3 protein. The sample includes approximately 40,000 distinct CDR3 sequences, 70% to 80% of them seen just once. From unsorted bulk tissue weighing about 20-31 mg, DNA and RNA were co-extracted. Sequencing used liver tumor tissue from sampling region 4. Subset described: tumor region T4, right-lateral pole. All receptors come from a man between 40 and 49 years old with primary liver carcinoma and hepatitis B virus infection.

A remark on this clonotype: At one of its ends the junction is not consistent with the germline gene, which may arise from a read error. This sequence joins TRBV7-2 and TRBJ2-4; D possibly corresponds to TRBD2 (5 bases). This CDR3 region has 12 residues. Germline CDR1 SGHTA, CDR2 FQGNSA. The CDR3 coding sequence is TGTGTCAGCGGTCTAGCCAAAAACATTCAGTACTTC. Its protein is CVSGLAKNIQYF.

On this clonotype: At one end the junction does not follow the germline gene, possibly because of a read error. The V call is TRBV6-2 or TRBV6-3, the J call TRBJ2-2; 8 bases are shared with TRBD1. CDR3 length: 14 residues. In germline, CDR1 is MNHEY, CDR2 SVGEGT. The DNA for the CDR3 is TGTATCAGCAGTCGGACAGGGTCCACCGGGGAGCCGTTTTTT. Protein: CISSRTGSTGEPFF.

As concerns this clonotype: The missing conserved phenylalanine or tryptophan at the end of this CDR3 makes a read error likely. The rearrangement uses TRBV30 and TRBJ1-1; D unresolved. Germline values: CDR1 GTSNPN, CDR2 SVGIG (reference sequence). The CDR3 is 13 residues long. Between the trimmed V and J ends, which lost 0 bases and 3 bases, there was a span of 8 bases. CDR3 in DNA: TGTGCCTGGAGTGTACCCGGGGACACTGAAGCTTTCTCT. Its protein is CAWSVPGDTEAFS.

Comments on this clonotype: A read error may produce the germline difference seen at one junction end. The chain carries TRBV7-8 and TRBJ2-7; 7 bases fit TRBD1. Germline V gives CDR1 SGHVS, CDR2 FQNEAQ. The CDR3 consists of 13 residues. CDR3 residues: CASSRDSFYEQHF. CDR3 DNA sequence: TGTGCCAGCAGCCGGGACAGCTTCTATGAGCAGCACTTC.

Turning to this clonotype: Just one base apart from a much larger clone, this may be a read error. This CDR3 is missing its conserved last phenylalanine or tryptophan, likely due to a read error. The gene calls are TRBV6-2 or TRBV6-3 and TRBJ2-1; 13 bases match TRBD2. The V gene end was trimmed by 6 bases and the J gene end by 12 bases; junction bases not matched to a gene: 14. This CDR3 is 16 amino acids long. The germline gives CDR1 MNHEY, CDR2 SVGEGT. The CDR3 spells CASSPRTSGRADVQFL. CDR3 nucleotide sequence: TGTGCCAGCAGCCCCCGGACTAGCGGGAGAGCAGATGTGCAGTTCCTC.

Worth noting for this clonotype: As the CDR3 is not closed by the conserved phenylalanine or tryptophan, this likely results from a read error. The genes are TRBV7-8 and TRBJ1-1; maybe TRBD1 (5 bases). There are 14 residues in the CDR3. Germline V gene lookup returns CDR1 SGHVS and CDR2 FQNEAQ. The CDR3 sequence: CASSLLGAGTDAFI. In DNA form, the CDR3 reads TGTGCCAGCAGCTTACTAGGGGCAGGGACTGATGCTTTCATT.

This clonotype was seen a handful of times. Germline and junction disagree at one end, which may indicate a read error. V gene TRBV5-5 combines with J gene TRBJ2-7, with 10 bases matching TRBD1. Germline values: CDR1 SGHKS, CDR2 YYEKEE (reference sequence). CDR3 size: 14 residues. For the CDR3, the DNA is TGTGCCAGTAGCTTTCGGGACAGGGGTGACGAGCAGTACTTC. Translated: CASSFRDRGDEQYF.

This clonotype has just one count. The V and J genes are TRBV4-1 and TRBJ1-5; no reliable D call. CDR1 is MGHRA, CDR2 YSYEKL, per germline. V gave up 8 bases and J gave up 3 bases, with 17 bases separating them. This CDR3 spans 15 amino acids. The CDR3 sequence is CASGPIEVNNQPQHF. CDR3 DNA sequence: TGCGCCAGCGGTCCCATAGAGGTGAACAATCAGCCCCAGCATTTT.

A remark on this clonotype: The missing conserved phenylalanine or tryptophan at the end of this CDR3 makes a read error likely. CDR3 sequence (DNA): TGTGCCAGCAGTACGATTATTGAGGCCTCGCAGTTCTAC. Protein: CASSTIIEASQFY. V usage is TRBV11-2 and J usage is TRBJ2-1; D not certain. Deletions cut 6 bases from V and 12 bases from J, with 18 bases between. Germline assignment: CDR1 SGHAT and CDR2 FQNNGV. CDR3 length: 13 amino acids.

The chain uses TRBV12-3 or TRBV12-4 and TRBJ2-5; the D gene could be TRBD1 or TRBD2 (7 bases each). The J call may not be correct, given that the DNA end is closer to TRBJ2-1. The CDR3 runs 13 residues. CDR3 DNA sequence: TGTGCCAGTAGCCGGAGCGGGACAGAGACCCAGTTCTTC. It specifies CASSRSGTETQFF.

To note about this clonotype: A much larger clonotype is one base distant, so this may be a read error. V and J are TRBV7-7 and TRBJ2-2; D unresolved. The CDR3 has 13 residues. The V and J ends lost 1 base and 5 bases respectively, with 5 bases between them. Germline V lookup: CDR1 SSHAT, CDR2 FNYEAQ (reference sequence). The CDR3 reads CASSLVRTGELFF. For the CDR3, the DNA is TGTGCCAGCAGCTTAGTACGGACCGGGGAGCTGTTTTTT.

The chain recombines TRBV28 with TRBJ1-2; D not certain. CDR1 and CDR2 from the germline V gene are MDHEN and SYDVKM. V dropped 6 bases and J dropped 4 bases, with 15 bases sitting between them. CDR3 length: 14 amino acids. The CDR3 loop is CASRFLGEGYGYTF. The CDR3 DNA is TGTGCCAGCAGGTTCTTGGGAGAAGGCTATGGCTACACCTTC.

About this clonotype itself: A read error is likely, as this CDR3 ends without the conserved phenylalanine or tryptophan. The chain is built from TRBV29-1 and TRBJ1-2; D unclear. This CDR3 has 14 residues. Looked up from germline, CDR1 is SQVTM and CDR2 is ANQGSEA. The CDR3, as DNA: TGCAACGTTGAAGTCGACGGACCCGTTATAGGCTACACCTCC. Its protein product is CNVEVDGPVIGYTS.

In the case of this clonotype: The junction shows a germline mismatch at one end, possibly a read error. The J gene is TRBJ1-2, the V gene TRBV11-1; D is unresolved. The CDR3 extends over 13 amino acids. The germline CDR1 and CDR2 sequences are SGHAT and FQDESV (reference sequence). This CDR3 is CSSSLVHNYGHTF. The DNA of the CDR3 is TGTTCCAGCAGCTTAGTCCATAACTATGGCCACACCTTC. Complete variable domain (other parts from reference TRBV11-1 and TRBJ1-2): EAEVAQSPRYKITEKSQAVAFWCDPISGHATLYWYRQILGQGPELLVQFQDESVVDDSQLPKDRFSAERLKGVDSTLKIQPAELGDSAMYLCSSSLVHNYGHTFGSGTRLTVV.

The chain recombines TRBV11-2 with TRBJ2-3; 10 bases agree with TRBD2. The CDR3 is made up of 16 amino acids. Germline V gives CDR1 SGHAT, CDR2 FQNNGV. V lost 6 bases and J lost 8; bases outside the gene matches: 14. CDR3 residues: CASSRGLAGVAVTQYF. The DNA of the CDR3 is TGTGCCAGCAGTAGGGGTCTAGCGGGAGTGGCAGTTACGCAGTATTTT.

The gene calls are TRBV12-3 or TRBV12-4 and TRBJ2-3; perhaps D is TRBD1 or TRBD2 (5 bases each). This CDR3 spans 14 amino acids. Trimming cost V 6 bases and J 7 bases, with 17 bases left between them. The CDR3 is CASRPTGSGNTQYF. CDR3 nucleotides: TGTGCCAGCAGGCCAACAGGTTCGGGGAATACGCAGTATTTT.

This chain connects TRBV11-1 to TRBJ1-6; no clear D gene. The germline V gene has CDR1 SGHAT and CDR2 FQDESV (reference sequence). This CDR3 spans 13 amino acids. Trimming left V 5 bases short and J 9 bases short, with 11 bases between. The DNA for the CDR3 is TGTGCCAGCAGCCTGAGGCTGGTTTCACCCCTCCACTTT. This sequence encodes CASSLRLVSPLHF.

The chain carries TRBV12-3 or TRBV12-4 and TRBJ2-3; 10 bases are a match to TRBD1. The CDR3 length is 16 residues. CDR3 DNA: TGTGATAGCAGTTTTGACGGGACAGGGGCCACAGATACGCAGTATTTT. It is translated as CDSSFDGTGATDTQYF.

The CDR3 reads CASSQETHELYF. CDR3 coding DNA: TGTGCCAGCAGCCAAGAGACCCACGAGCTATACTTC. This rearrangement joins TRBV4-2 to TRBJ2-7; D remains unclear. This CDR3 is 12 amino acids long. Trimming left V 0 bases short and J 13 bases short, with 13 bases between. The germline gives CDR1 LGHNA, CDR2 YNFKEQ.

Regarding this clonotype: This may be a read error, as it is one base from a much larger clone. CDR3 sequence (DNA): TGTGCCGGCGGCGTTCAGGGAGCTAATGAAAAACTGTTTTTT. Protein sequence: CAGGVQGANEKLFF. The chain links TRBV9 to TRBJ1-4; D possibly corresponds to TRBD1 (5 bases). CDR1 SGDLS and CDR2 YYNGEE come from the germline V gene. V shed 10 bases and J shed 3 bases, with 16 bases lying between them. This CDR3 has 14 residues.

This clonotype is categorized as large. The chain carries TRBV11-3 and TRBJ2-1, with D uncertain. Germline V gene lookup returns CDR1 SGHNT and CDR2 YENEEA. V was cut by 2 bases and J by 6 bases, with 5 bases left in between. The length of the CDR3 is 12 residues. The CDR3 is CASSLNANEQFF. The CDR3 DNA follows: TGTGCCAGCAGCTTAAATGCCAATGAGCAGTTCTTC.

This clonotype was observed a few times. Possible read error: a much larger clone is one base away. The chain employs TRBV18 and TRBJ2-7; D could derive from TRBD1 or TRBD2 (5 bases each). V dropped 0 bases and J dropped 6 bases, with 12 bases sitting between them. The CDR3 is 14 amino acids. Germline V gene lookup returns CDR1 KGHSH and CDR2 LQKENI. The CDR3 loop reads CASSPPGDGVEQYF. As DNA, the CDR3 is TGTGCCAGCTCACCACCGGGGGATGGGGTCGAGCAGTACTTC.

Points on this clonotype: A read error may produce the germline difference seen at one junction end. The chain employs TRBV29-1 and TRBJ2-6, with D possibly TRBD1 on 5 matching bases. Germline CDR1 is SQVTM and CDR2 is ANQGSEA. The CDR3 runs to 16 residues. The CDR3 region is CSVYLDTDSGANVLAF. The CDR3 DNA is TGCAGCGTTTACCTGGACACCGACTCTGGGGCCAACGTCTTGGCTTTC.